The 14 T cell receptor beta chains below come from one sample, sequenced in a study of T-cell reconstitution after alpha-beta-depleted transplantation in children. As it was prepared, the TCRbeta library received unique molecular identifiers. TCRdb itself ran the PCR reads through MiXCR, one entry per CDR3 protein. The table has more than 200,000 distinct CDR3 sequences, 9.7% seen once. This specimen was PBMCs from the stem cell graft donor, taken from the stem cell graft. These receptors were taken from a human donor who donated a stem cell graft to a child with SCID.

Ten or more counts support this clonotype. V gene TRBV4-1 combines with J gene TRBJ1-5; D is uncertain. The CDR3 runs 16 residues. With 0 bases removed from V and 3 bases from J, the gap between germline ends came to 12 bases. Germline loops: CDR1 MGHRA, CDR2 YSYEKL. The CDR3 sequence: CASSQESAANNQPQHF. As DNA, the CDR3 is TGCGCCAGCAGCCAAGAGTCGGCAGCGAACAATCAGCCCCAGCATTTT.

J is TRBJ1-2 and V is TRBV20-1; possibly TRBD1 for D (5 bases). Trimming removed 0 bases at V and 5 bases at J, with 10 bases between. CDR1 and CDR2 from the germline V gene are DFQATT and SNEGSKA (reference sequence). This CDR3 contains 13 residues. CDR3 amino acids: CSAREPGVYGYTF. The CDR3 DNA sequence: TGCAGTGCTAGAGAACCGGGGGTATATGGCTACACCTTC.

This clonotype was observed at least ten times. This sequence joins TRBV5-1 and TRBJ2-1; the D is unclear. Per the germline V gene, CDR1 is SGHRS and CDR2 is YFSETQ. The CDR3 is made up of 15 amino acids. V was trimmed by 4 bases and J by 0 bases, leaving 11 bases between them. The CDR3 nucleotides are TGCGCCAGCAGCCGGGTCTCGAGCTCCTACAATGAGCAGTTCTTC. It is translated as CASSRVSSSYNEQFF.

This clonotype was seen many times. V usage is TRBV18 and J usage is TRBJ1-3; D gene uncertain. Germline V gene lookup returns CDR1 KGHSH and CDR2 LQKENI. The CDR3 contains 14 residues. V dropped 5 bases and J dropped 0 bases, with 8 bases sitting between them. This CDR3 is CASSDQSSGNTIYF. DNA for the CDR3: TGTGCCAGCTCAGACCAAAGCTCTGGAAACACCATATATTTT.

This chain uses TRBV29-1 with TRBJ1-1, with D maybe TRBD1 (5 bases). The length of the CDR3 is 10 residues. Trimming took off 7 bases at V and 6 bases at J, with 9 bases between the two ends. CDR1 is SQVTM and CDR2 is ANQGSEA in the germline V gene. The CDR3 loop is CSGVRAEAFF. In DNA form, the CDR3 reads TGCAGCGGGGTCAGGGCTGAAGCTTTCTTT. Combining the CDR3 with reference TRBV29-1 and TRBJ1-1 gives the whole variable domain SAVISQKPSRDICQRGTSLTIQCQVDSQVTMMFWYRQQPGQSLTLIATANQGSEATYESGFVIDKFPISRPNLTFSTLTVSNMSPEDSSIYLCSGVRAEAFFGQGTRLTVV.

This clonotype was counted ten times or more. The V and J genes are TRBV6-5 and TRBJ2-2; 8 nucleotides match TRBD2. Per germline, CDR1 MNHEY and CDR2 SVGAGI. V gave up 4 bases and J gave up 6 bases; unmatched junction bases: 10. The CDR3 totals 16 residues. This chain's CDR3 is CASSSPFQRGPGELFF. CDR3 DNA: TGTGCCAGCAGTTCCCCCTTCCAGCGGGGGCCCGGGGAGCTGTTTTTT.

This clonotype came up many times. The V gene is TRBV7-3, the J gene TRBJ2-2; D gene ambiguous. From germline, CDR1 is SGHTA and CDR2 FQGTGA. CDR3 size: 14 residues. Trimming took 6 bases from V and 0 from J, leaving 8 bases between them. The chain's CDR3 is CASRRDSNTGELFF. CDR3 nucleotides: TGTGCCAGCAGACGAGACTCGAACACCGGGGAGCTGTTTTTT.

This clonotype was seen many times. V usage is TRBV6-1 and J usage is TRBJ2-3; TRBD2 matches 8 bases. V shed 7 bases and J 0 bases; nucleotides not matched to a gene: 6. The CDR3 has 15 amino acids. The germline gives CDR1 MNHNS, CDR2 SASEGT. The CDR3 coding sequence is TGTGCCAGCAACCGCGGGGGGCCTAGCACAGATACGCAGTATTTT. It codes for CASNRGGPSTDTQYF.

This clonotype was counted many times. This chain joins TRBV9 and TRBJ2-7; TRBD1 might be the D (6 bases). The length of the CDR3 is 16 residues. V dropped 0 bases and J dropped 6 bases, with 19 bases sitting between them. In germline, CDR1 is SGDLS, CDR2 YYNGEE. CDR3 DNA sequence: TGTGCCAGCAGCGTAGCTCTAACAGGGTCGGCCGGCGAGCAGTACTTC. Its translation: CASSVALTGSAGEQYF.

This clonotype was detected ten times or more. In DNA form, the CDR3 reads TGTGCCAGCAGCTTCTCGGGGAATAAAGAGACCCAGTACTTC. Its protein is CASSFSGNKETQYF. The rearrangement joins TRBV7-2 to TRBJ2-5, with D maybe TRBD2 (5 bases). Germline loops: CDR1 SGHTA, CDR2 FQGNSA. The CDR3 loop spans 14 amino acids. The V gene lost 3 bases and the J gene lost 3 bases, with 11 bases spanning the gap.

Many counts were recorded for this clonotype. The chain has TRBV6-1 and TRBJ1-1; TRBD1 agrees at 10 bases. Losses at the gene ends were 6 bases for V and 3 bases for J; bases not matched to a gene: 7. CDR1 and CDR2 (germline): MNHNS, SASEGT. The CDR3 consists of 15 residues. The CDR3: CASRPDRGRDTEAFF. As DNA, the CDR3 is TGTGCCAGCAGACCTGACAGGGGGCGGGACACTGAAGCTTTCTTT.

This clonotype was counted at least ten times. The chain combines TRBV5-1 with TRBJ2-3; no definite D call. Trimming removed 0 bases at V and 5 bases at J, with 10 bases between. Germline-derived CDR1 and CDR2 are SGHRS and YFSETQ. The CDR3 is 14 amino acids. CDR3 region: CASSLGHGLDTQYF. In nucleotides, the CDR3 is TGCGCCAGCAGCTTGGGCCACGGCCTAGATACGCAGTATTTT.

This clonotype has a count of ten or more. V usage is TRBV3-1 and J usage is TRBJ2-2, with TRBD1 identical over 7 bases. CDR1 is LGHDT and CDR2 is YNNKEL in the germline V gene (reference sequence). The ends lost 4 bases at V and 4 bases at J; junction bases unmatched: 9. The CDR3 contains 16 residues. The CDR3 DNA sequence: TGTGCCAGCAGCCTAAAGGGCGCAGGGGGCACCGGGGAGCTGTTTTTT. Encoded protein: CASSLKGAGGTGELFF.

Ten or more counts support this clonotype. This chain connects TRBV20-1 to TRBJ2-3; 9 positions match TRBD2. The V segment lost 1 base and the J segment 3 bases; nucleotides outside the gene matches: 5. This CDR3 comprises 15 residues. Germline CDR1 and CDR2: DFQATT and SNEGSKA (reference sequence). The CDR3 DNA is TGCAGTGCTAGAGCCGGCGCGGGGGGGACAGATACGCAGTATTTT. Translated: CSARAGAGGTDTQYF.